The clone carrying this T cell receptor beta chain was observed at least ten times. What it binds is not known. Using its own MiXCR run on the 5' RACE reads, TCRdb lists one record per CDR3 protein. The table shows some 110,000 distinct CDR3 sequences, with more than 5.5% occurring only once. This sample was taken from a study of T cells after yellow fever vaccination. CDR1 and CDR2 (germline): SEHNR, FQNEAQ (reference sequence). Between the trimmed V and J ends, which lost 7 bases and 5 bases, there was a span of 11 bases. The CDR3 extends over 12 amino acids. Study-wide findings and caveats: Though it reached lower strength, the secondary response hit its peak faster, day 5 versus 15.

The sequence came from a man between 18 and 29 years old who received the YFV17D yellow fever vaccine. This specimen was CD4+ T cells sorted from PBMCs, taken roughly 47 days after the first yellow fever vaccination. This rearrangement joins TRBV7-9 to TRBJ2-5; D gene ambiguous. This CDR3 is CASTPLEETQYF. CDR3 DNA sequence: TGTGCCAGCACCCCTTTGGAGGAGACCCAGTACTTC.